Shown below are 7 T cell receptor beta chains from a single sample sequenced in a study of pediatric ulcerative colitis (dated by TCRdb to between 2018 and 2020). Library preparation was by the immunoSEQ multiplex PCR assay. What TCRdb holds here is the immuneACCESS table cut down to in-frame rearrangements. Part of the clones is not present; checked against another copy, under half of the missing clones reflect an unresolved V gene, and the others are unexplained. The sample table holds 65,000 or so clones, of which 86% were seen once. Under 3.5% of the sample comes from the top ten. The sequencing sample was made of blood. Receptors were obtained from a boy younger than 18 with severe ulcerative colitis.

This rearrangement joins TRBV27 to TRBJ2-7; D not resolved. From germline, CDR1 is MNHEY and CDR2 SMNVEV (reference sequence). V gave up 4 bases and J gave up 3 bases, with 10 bases separating them. The CDR3 runs 13 residues. This CDR3 reads CASSYNSFYEQYF. In nucleotides, the CDR3 is TGTGCCAGCAGTTACAACAGCTTCTACGAGCAGTACTTC.

The table lists this clone with a count of one. The chain joins TRBV15 to TRBJ2-2; no firm D call. Trimming took off 1 base at V and 5 bases at J, with 11 bases between the two ends. CDR1 and CDR2 (germline): LNHNV, YYDKDF (reference sequence). This CDR3 is 15 amino acids long. CDR3 loop: CATSRVGGETGELFF. The CDR3 nucleotides read TGTGCCACCAGCAGAGTGGGTGGGGAAACCGGGGAGCTGTTTTTT.

The chain's CDR3 is CASSQDHSGSSGNTIYF. Written as DNA, the CDR3 is TGTGCCAGCAGCCAAGATCACAGCGGATCCTCTGGAAACACCATATATTTT. This sequence joins TRBV4-2 and TRBJ1-3; D ambiguous. Germline V gene sequence: CDR1 LGHNA, CDR2 YNFKEQ. This CDR3 contains 17 residues. V dropped 0 bases and J dropped 0 bases, with 12 bases sitting between them.

The chain is built from TRBV13 and TRBJ2-1; 7 nucleotides line up with TRBD2. The CDR3 runs to 14 residues. Germline CDR1 reads PRHDT; CDR2 reads FYEKMQ (reference sequence). Germline trimming cut 0 bases from V and 7 bases from J; bases unmatched to any gene: 3. In DNA, the CDR3 is TGTGCCAGCAGCTTAGGGCGACTAGCTAATGAGCAGTTCTTC. Translation gives CASSLGRLANEQFF.

The rearrangement links TRBV29-1 to TRBJ2-1; D is unresolved. The V end lost 3 bases, the J end lost 9 bases, and 12 bases lay between the germline ends. This CDR3 is built from 12 residues. In germline, CDR1 is SQVTM, CDR2 ANQGSEA. The CDR3 loop is CSVDSREVEQFF. The CDR3, as DNA: TGCAGCGTTGATTCCCGCGAGGTTGAGCAGTTCTTC.

This clone has just one count. The gene calls are TRBV7-3 and TRBJ2-1, with D hard to call. Germline CDR1 is SGHTA and CDR2 is FQGTGA. The V end was cut by 2 bases, the J end by 3 bases, with 5 bases between. The CDR3 spans 13 residues. CDR3 sequence (DNA): TGTGCCAGCAGCTTAGGAAGCTACAATGAGCAGTTCTTC. Amino acids: CASSLGSYNEQFF.

This rearrangement joins TRBV7-3 to TRBJ1-3; D unclear. Germline V CDR1 and CDR2: SGHTA, FQGTGA. The CDR3 loop spans 14 amino acids. V lost 2 bases and J lost 9, with 14 bases in between. The DNA for the CDR3 is TGTGCCAGCAGCTTATCTGCGGGTGGCGGCACCATATATTTT. Translated, it gives CASSLSAGGGTIYF.